This entry concerns a single T cell receptor (beta chain). Antigen specificity is unknown. With 2 bases clipped from V and 6 bases from J, the junction kept 7 bases outside the gene matches. The CDR3 has 15 amino acids. Germline values: CDR1 SGHRS, CDR2 YFSETQ. The PCR contained 60 Vbeta and 13 Jbeta primers. TCRdb's table, derived via immunoSEQ multiplex PCR, lists solely in-frame clones and lacks some. The sample yields around 150,000 clones, around 84% seen once. The entry originates in a study of cytomegalovirus exposure and HLA in healthy donors. Overall study findings and caveats: A later analysis by the authors found several of the most significant clusters apparently linked to common viral pathogens. It was shown in a later analysis that HLA-associated TCR beta chains were more clonally expanded than other, equally common chains. Most TCR beta V segments were productive about 87% or about 30% of the time in an earlier analysis.

This sequence joins TRBV5-1 and TRBJ2-1; TRBD2 aligns across 8 bases. The TCR originated in a man aged 45-65 years in good health and CMV-seropositive. Sequenced: PBMCs. The CDR3 coding sequence is TGCGCCAGCAGCTTCTCCGGGACTAGTTCCAATGAGCAGTTCTTC. It encodes CASSFSGTSSNEQFF.